These T cell receptor beta chains were read from a single sample in a study of T cell changes during pregnancy in multiple sclerosis. Only in-frame clones appear in the TCRdb table, and some are missing; sequencing was by immunoSEQ multiplex PCR. Altogether tens of thousands of clones are present, 90% to 95% being singletons, with the ten largest covering 0.6% to 0.8%. Here the sequenced sample was CD4+ T cells from peripheral blood mononuclear cells, taken in the second trimester of pregnancy. These receptors all stem from a female donor in good health, enrolled as a control in a pregnancy study. Each CDR3 is given without its conserved first and last residue. A row's size may be missing; if present it is once, few, many or a size class.

>TRBV5-4|NA|TRBJ2-5
ASSSGGQGQETQY
>TRBV7-2|NA|TRBJ1-2
ASSLGTGSYGYT
>TRBV11-3|NA|TRBJ1-1
ASSLGTGKAF
>TRBV7-2|NA|TRBJ1-1
ASSSLGAGQGKVNTEAF
>TRBV28|NA|TRBJ1-1
ASSWGGPEAF
>TRBV11-2|NA|TRBJ1-2
ASSLVRAGNYGYT
>TRBV20-1|NA|TRBJ1-1
SATDRGQAF
>TRBV7-9|once|TRBJ2-6
AGTGRGPGANVLT
>TRBV10-3|NA|TRBJ1-2
AISESGGIDSNYGYT
>TRBV30|once|TRBJ2-1
AWRRQGARNEQF
>TRBV11-2|NA|TRBJ2-1
ASSFDGLAGRYNEQF
>TRBV14|NA|TRBJ2-7
ASSQDQEGRWLDYEQY
>TRBV5-1|NA|TRBJ1-6
ASSPLGSSYNSPLH
>TRBV7-7|few|TRBJ1-2
ASSFRQGANYGYT
>TRBV4-3|NA|TRBJ1-2
ASSPTGLLSGYT
>TRBV19|NA|TRBJ2-5
ASSTRARRRQETQY
>TRBV5-4|NA|TRBJ2-3
ASSSGTSRSTDTQY
>TRBV27|NA|TRBJ1-5
ATQTGNGNQPQH
>TRBV7-9|NA|TRBJ1-5
ASSSIQGKDQPQH
>TRBV27|NA|TRBJ1-2
ASSLGGDYGYT
>TRBV18|NA|TRBJ1-5
ASSSDRGRNQPQH
>TRBV5-4|NA|TRBJ2-2
ASSSARDRNTGELF
>TRBV12-5|NA|TRBJ2-1
ASGPGTGFINEQF
>TRBV5-1|NA|TRBJ1-5
ASSLDGGNQPQH
>TRBV19|NA|TRBJ1-1
ASSPRQQRLNTEAF
>TRBV21-1|NA|TRBJ2-1
ASRRGIPGNEQF
>TRBV6-1|NA|TRBJ2-7
ASSEGGQKYEQY
>TRBV30|NA|TRBJ2-7
AWSVLHYEQY
>TRBV7-3|NA|TRBJ1-5
ASSLDRPDQPQH
>TRBV6-4|NA|TRBJ2-2
ASSEDRGLGDGTGELF
>TRBV9|NA|TRBJ2-3
ASSSHLQGRTDTQY
>TRBV5-1|NA|TRBJ1-4
ASSLAQGRGTNEKLF
>TRBV5-4|NA|TRBJ2-1
ASAVRGVYNEQF
>TRBV18|NA|TRBJ2-1
ASSLQGRARSYNEQF
>TRBV4-1|NA|TRBJ2-7
ASSQALAGTYEQY
>TRBV4-1|NA|TRBJ1-2
ASSQDLANYGYT
>TRBV29-1|NA|TRBJ2-7
SVGGTPYEQY
>TRBV7-2|NA|TRBJ1-5
ASSLDTFNQPQH
>TRBV5-6|NA|TRBJ2-7
ASSLRDTHSYEQY
>TRBV11-2|NA|TRBJ2-3
ASSRQGSREQY
>TRBV7-8|NA|TRBJ1-5
ASSPSRDQPQH
>TRBV7-8|NA|TRBJ2-2
ASRPPGTSGVGELF
>TRBV7-2|NA|TRBJ2-5
ASSLAAPRPRREETQY
>TRBV5-1|NA|TRBJ2-2
ASSLAAGVTGELF
>TRBV30|NA|TRBJ1-5
AWSNRSGQKNQPQH
>TRBV6-5|NA|TRBJ2-7
ASSYPGLPEQY
>TRBV6-5|NA|NA
ASSYSPTDRYYEQY
>TRBV19|once|TRBJ2-7
ASKFRERGMYEQY
>TRBV10-2|NA|TRBJ1-5
ASGDPGQTYSNQPQH
>TRBV2|NA|TRBJ1-1
ASREDGNTEAF